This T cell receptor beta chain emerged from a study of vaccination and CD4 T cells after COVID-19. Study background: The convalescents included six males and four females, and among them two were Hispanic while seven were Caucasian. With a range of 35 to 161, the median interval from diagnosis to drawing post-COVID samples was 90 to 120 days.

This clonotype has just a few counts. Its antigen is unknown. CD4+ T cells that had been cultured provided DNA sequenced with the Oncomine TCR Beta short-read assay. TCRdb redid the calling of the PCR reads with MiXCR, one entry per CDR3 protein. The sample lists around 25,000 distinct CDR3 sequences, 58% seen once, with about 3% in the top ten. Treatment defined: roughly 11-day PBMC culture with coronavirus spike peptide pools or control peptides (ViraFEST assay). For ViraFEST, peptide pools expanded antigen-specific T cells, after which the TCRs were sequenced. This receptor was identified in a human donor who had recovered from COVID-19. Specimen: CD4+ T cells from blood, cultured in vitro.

The DNA of the CDR3 is TGCAGTGCTAGGGACAGTACCGAAGCTTTCTTT. Translating it yields CSARDSTEAFF. The V and J genes are TRBV20-1 and TRBJ1-1, with a possible D match to TRBD1 (6 bases). Germline loops: CDR1 DFQATT, CDR2 SNEGSKA (reference sequence). The V gene lost 3 bases and the J gene lost 8 bases, with 10 bases spanning the gap. The CDR3 has 11 residues.